This record concerns one T cell receptor (beta chain) sequence. This sample is part of a study of blood T cell repertoires in COVID-19. Study overall: The analysed material was cDNA or gDNA that came from T cells, B-cell-depleted T cells, or PBMCs.

The data were produced by immunoSEQ multiplex PCR, yet TCRdb's version contains in-frame clones alone and is incomplete. This sample has 450,000 to 500,000 clones, with roughly nine tenths found just once. The V end lost 4 bases, the J end lost 0 bases, and 12 bases lay between the germline ends. The CDR3 runs 15 residues. Germline V gene lookup returns CDR1 SGDLS and CDR2 YYNGEE. Cohort assignment relied on participant-reported clinical history. Cohort 3 donors counted as recovered after two negative PCRs, clearance, or resolved symptoms. The chain joins TRBV9 to TRBJ2-3, with a weak D call TRBD2 (5 bases). The TCR originated in a woman aged 60-75 years who had recovered from COVID-19. The sample comprised PBMCs or T cells enriched from blood (not recorded which). This chain's CDR3 is CASSLRTGSTDTQYF. The CDR3 DNA reads as TGTGCCAGCAGCCTTCGGACTGGAAGCACAGATACGCAGTATTTT.